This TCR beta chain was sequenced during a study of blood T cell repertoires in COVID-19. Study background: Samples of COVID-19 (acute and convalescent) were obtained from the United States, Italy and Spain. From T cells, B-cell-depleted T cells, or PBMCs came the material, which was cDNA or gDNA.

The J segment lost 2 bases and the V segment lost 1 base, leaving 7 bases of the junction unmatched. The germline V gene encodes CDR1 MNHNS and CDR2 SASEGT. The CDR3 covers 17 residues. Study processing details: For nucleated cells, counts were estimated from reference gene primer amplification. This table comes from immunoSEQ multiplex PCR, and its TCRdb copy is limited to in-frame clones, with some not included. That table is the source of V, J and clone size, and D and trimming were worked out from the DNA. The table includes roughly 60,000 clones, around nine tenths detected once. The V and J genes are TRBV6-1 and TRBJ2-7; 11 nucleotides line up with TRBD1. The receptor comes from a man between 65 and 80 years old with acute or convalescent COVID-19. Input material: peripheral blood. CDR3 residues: CASSEDRTGGYAYEQYF. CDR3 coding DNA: TGTGCCAGCAGTGAAGACCGGACAGGGGGCTATGCCTACGAGCAGTACTTC.